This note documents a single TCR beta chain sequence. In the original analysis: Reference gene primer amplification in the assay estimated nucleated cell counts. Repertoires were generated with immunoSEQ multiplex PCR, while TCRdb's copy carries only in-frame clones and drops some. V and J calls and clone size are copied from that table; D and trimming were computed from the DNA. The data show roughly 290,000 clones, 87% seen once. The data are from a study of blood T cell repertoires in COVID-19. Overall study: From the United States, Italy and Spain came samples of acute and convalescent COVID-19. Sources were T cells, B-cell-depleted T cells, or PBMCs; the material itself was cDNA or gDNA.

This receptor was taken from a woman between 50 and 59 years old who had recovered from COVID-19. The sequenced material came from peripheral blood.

The CDR3 loop reads CASRRTGGGTGELFF. The CDR3 DNA is TGTGCCAGCCGTCGGACGGGAGGCGGTACCGGGGAGCTGTTTTTT. This chain connects TRBV9 to TRBJ2-2, with 7 bases fitting TRBD2. This CDR3 comprises 15 residues. V lost 7 bases and J lost 5; bases outside the gene matches: 11. The germline V gene encodes CDR1 SGDLS and CDR2 YYNGEE.